This T cell receptor beta chain was obtained from a study of T cell responses to AZD1222 COVID-19 vaccine. Study-level findings and limits: Vaccine-related CD4 TCRs covered spike, predominating at 160-218 and 743-854.

V lost 6 bases to trimming and J lost 2 bases; unmatched junction nucleotides: 6. Germline lookup yields CDR1 MNHEY and CDR2 SVGAGI. The CDR3 extends over 15 amino acids. TCRdb keeps only in-frame clones here, not all; method: immunoSEQ multiplex PCR. The sample includes over 110,000 clones, around 90% of them seen just once. To note about this clone: No antigen is known for it.

The chain carries TRBV6-5 and TRBJ1-5; 8 nucleotides line up with TRBD1. The source of this sequence is an adult in good health. Here the sequenced sample was peripheral blood, taken on day 0 of AZD1222 vaccination. CDR3: CASSWTGSRNQPQHF. The CDR3 DNA is TGTGCCAGCAGCTGGACAGGGTCCCGCAATCAGCCCCAGCATTTT.